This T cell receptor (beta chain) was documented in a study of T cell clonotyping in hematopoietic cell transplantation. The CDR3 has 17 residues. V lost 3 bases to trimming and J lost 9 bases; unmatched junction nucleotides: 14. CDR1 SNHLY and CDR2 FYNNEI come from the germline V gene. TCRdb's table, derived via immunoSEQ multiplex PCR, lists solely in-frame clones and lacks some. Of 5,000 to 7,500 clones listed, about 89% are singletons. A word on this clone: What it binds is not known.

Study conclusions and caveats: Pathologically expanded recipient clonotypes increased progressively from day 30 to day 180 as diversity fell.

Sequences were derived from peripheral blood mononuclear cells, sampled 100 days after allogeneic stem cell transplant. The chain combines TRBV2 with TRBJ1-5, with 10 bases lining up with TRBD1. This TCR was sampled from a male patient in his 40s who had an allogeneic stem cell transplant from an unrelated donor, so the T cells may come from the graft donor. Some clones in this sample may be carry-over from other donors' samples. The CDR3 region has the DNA TGTGCCAGCAGTGATCAAGGGACAGGGGTCTCTTGGGGGCCCCAGCATTTT. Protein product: CASSDQGTGVSWGPQHF.